This TCR beta chain was obtained from a study of cytomegalovirus exposure and HLA in healthy donors. Overall study: Earlier, 200 million or so T cells were analyzed, and 90 million to 120 million unique TCR beta sequences were found among them.

Regarding the study as a whole: Cytomegalovirus association was assigned to more than 150 TCR beta chains. Roughly uniform depth of sequencing across donors was assumed in presence/absence analyses.

The PCR employed 60 Vbeta primers together with 13 Jbeta primers. Some clones are missing from TCRdb's copy, which holds only in-frame ones; the method was immunoSEQ multiplex PCR. There are around 150,000 clones in the sample; approximately 80% occur only once, and around 2.2% lies in the top ten. The CDR3 is made up of 15 amino acids. The V gene lost 1 base and the J gene lost 1 base, with 8 bases spanning the gap. Germline V lookup: CDR1 SGHVS, CDR2 FQNEAQ. For this clone: Its antigen is unidentified.

V and J are TRBV7-8 and TRBJ2-4; possible D gene TRBD2, 5 bases. Sequenced input: PBMCs. The sequence derives from a man between 25 and 39 years old in good health and CMV-seronegative. The CDR3 region has the DNA TGTGCCAGCAGCTTAGGTTGGGAGGCCAAAAACATTCAGTACTTC. Residues: CASSLGWEAKNIQYF. Using reference TRBV7-8 and TRBJ2-4 for the parts outside the CDR3, the full variable domain is GAGVSQSPRYKVAKRGQDVALRCDPISGHVSLFWYQQALGQGPEFLTYFQNEAQLDKSGLPSDRFFAERPEGSVSTLKIQRTQQEDSAVYLCASSLGWEAKNIQYFGAGTRLSVL.